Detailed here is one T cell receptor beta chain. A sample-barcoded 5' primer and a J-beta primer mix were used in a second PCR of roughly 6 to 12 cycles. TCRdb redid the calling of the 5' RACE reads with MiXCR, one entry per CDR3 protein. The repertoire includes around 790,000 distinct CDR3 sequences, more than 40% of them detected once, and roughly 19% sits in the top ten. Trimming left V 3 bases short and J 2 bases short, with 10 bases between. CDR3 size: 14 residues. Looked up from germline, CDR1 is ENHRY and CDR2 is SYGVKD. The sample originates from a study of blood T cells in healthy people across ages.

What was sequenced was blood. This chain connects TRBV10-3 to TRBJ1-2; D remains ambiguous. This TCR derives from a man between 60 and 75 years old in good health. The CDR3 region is CAISDRTENYGYTF. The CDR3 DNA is TGTGCCATCAGTGATCGGACGGAGAACTATGGCTACACCTTC.